Listed below are T cell receptor beta chains from one sample, sequenced in a study of metastatic and nonmetastatic thyroid tumors. Through MiXCR, TCRdb re-clonotyped the PCR reads. The sample has tens of thousands of clones; about 15% are singletons. The sample was blood. These TCRs come from a female donor with papillary thyroid cancer or a benign thyroid nodule (not recorded which). Some clones in this sample may be carry-over from other donors' samples. Each CDR3 is given with its conserved first and last residue. Each record gives: J gene, V gene, CDR3 protein.

TRBJ2-2,TRBV20-1,CSAREGSGATGERFF
TRBJ2-7,TRBV7-3,CASSLGQGLEQYF
TRBJ2-7,TRBV7-7,CASSLDLWPAYEQYF
TRBJ1-6,TRBV28,CASGLQGALVNSPLHF
TRBJ1-1,TRBV6-1,CASSHGENTEAFF
TRBJ1-3,TRBV6-1,CASSRGQGGSTIYF
TRBJ2-1,TRBV5-1,CASRTSGSTSVSYNEQFF
TRBJ1-1,TRBV30,CAWTGGSTEAFF
TRBJ2-7,TRBV4-1,CASSQGDLLLSYEQYF
TRBJ2-1,TRBV5-6,CASSYRTSGSRYNEQFF
TRBJ1-2,TRBV20-1,CIARTGTGHYGYTF
TRBJ2-2,TRBV20-1,CSARRTGVFTGGLFF
TRBJ1-1,TRBV18,CANSPGALEAFF
TRBJ1-6,TRBV30,CAWTDGPYSPLHF
TRBJ1-2,TRBV6-1,CASSKSYRAYYGYTF
TRBJ1-6,TRBV6-6,CASSYSIGTGGSPLHF
TRBJ2-3,TRBV30,CAWSRRGLAGATQYF
TRBJ2-7,TRBV11-2,CASSSGTSGRSEQYF
TRBJ1-3,TRBV19,CASSTMGRGNTIYF
TRBJ1-2,TRBV4-1,CASSPPEPNYGYTF
TRBJ1-1,TRBV7-8,CASSLKGDGLRSFF
TRBJ1-5,TRBV28,CASSSPGQGRRQPQHF
TRBJ1-3,TRBV7-2,CACSRLGSGNTIYF
TRBJ1-5,TRBV5-6,CASSLGSEPQHF
TRBJ2-7,TRBV6-5,CASSYSPGRDEQYF
TRBJ1-1,TRBV5-6,CSSSLVVTGNTEAFF
TRBJ2-7,TRBV6-1,CAGADGLVFEHYF
TRBJ1-3,TRBV20-1,CSGSLLTSGNTIYF
TRBJ2-1,TRBV7-2,CASSFALQHNEQFF
TRBJ2-7,TRBV11-2,CASSFRDSFSYEQYF
TRBJ2-5,TRBV7-9,CASSLALRTAFF
TRBJ2-7,TRBV7-7,CASSLDFSYEQYF
TRBJ2-7,TRBV5-1,CASSLCGSPYEQYF
TRBJ2-2,TRBV20-1,CSARSAQKGDAGELFF
TRBJ2-1,TRBV6-1,CASSELAGGDEQFF
TRBJ1-1,TRBV7-9,CASSQGRMNTEAFF
TRBJ1-2,TRBV25-1,CASTTAQGRYTF
TRBJ2-1,TRBV2,CASRTHSGMGYEQFF
TRBJ2-7,TRBV7-7,CASSLELGPAYEQYF
TRBJ2-3,TRBV27,CASSLFPRQTDTQYF
TRBJ1-2,TRBV6-1,CASTERGVDYGYTF
TRBJ2-2,TRBV12-3/TRBV12-4,CASSLEHTGELFF
TRBJ2-7,TRBV5-6,CASSYDSYEQYF
TRBJ2-7,TRBV2,CASSERIAGFARVYEQYF
TRBJ2-1,TRBV2,CASRTHSGMAYEQFF